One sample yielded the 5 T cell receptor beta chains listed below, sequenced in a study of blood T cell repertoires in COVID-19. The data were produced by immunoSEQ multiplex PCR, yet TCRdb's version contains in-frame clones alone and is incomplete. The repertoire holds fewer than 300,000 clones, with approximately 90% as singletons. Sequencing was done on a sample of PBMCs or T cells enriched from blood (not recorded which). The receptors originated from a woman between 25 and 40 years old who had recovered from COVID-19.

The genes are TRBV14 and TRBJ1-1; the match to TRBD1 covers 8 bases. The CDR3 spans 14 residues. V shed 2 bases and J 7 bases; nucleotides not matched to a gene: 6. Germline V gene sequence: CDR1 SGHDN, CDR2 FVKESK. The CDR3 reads CASSQQGARVEAFF. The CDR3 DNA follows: TGTGCCAGCAGCCAACAGGGGGCAAGGGTTGAAGCTTTCTTT.

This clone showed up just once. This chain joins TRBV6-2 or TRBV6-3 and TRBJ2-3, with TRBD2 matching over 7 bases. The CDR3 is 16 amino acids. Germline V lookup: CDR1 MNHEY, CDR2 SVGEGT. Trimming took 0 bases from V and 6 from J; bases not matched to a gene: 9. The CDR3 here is CASSYSGRELGDTQYF. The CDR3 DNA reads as TGTGCCAGCAGTTACTCAGGGCGGGAGCTGGGGGATACGCAGTATTTT.

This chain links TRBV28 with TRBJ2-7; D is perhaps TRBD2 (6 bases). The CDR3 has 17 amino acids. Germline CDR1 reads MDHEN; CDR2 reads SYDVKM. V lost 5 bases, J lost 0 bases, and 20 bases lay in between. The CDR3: CASSPLRLARPSYEQYF. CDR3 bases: TGTGCCAGCAGTCCCCTCCGGCTAGCGCGCCCCTCCTACGAGCAGTACTTC.

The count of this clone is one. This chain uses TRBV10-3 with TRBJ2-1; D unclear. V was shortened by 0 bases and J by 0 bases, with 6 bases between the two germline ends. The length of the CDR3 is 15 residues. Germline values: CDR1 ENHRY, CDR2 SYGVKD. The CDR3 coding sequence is TGTGCCATCAGTGAGTCGATCAGCTCCTACAATGAGCAGTTCTTC. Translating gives CAISESISSYNEQFF.

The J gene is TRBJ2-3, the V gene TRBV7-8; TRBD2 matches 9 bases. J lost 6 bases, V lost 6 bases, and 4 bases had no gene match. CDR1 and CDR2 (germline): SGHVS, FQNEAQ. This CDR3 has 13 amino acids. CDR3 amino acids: CASSPSGVDTQYF. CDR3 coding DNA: TGTGCCAGCAGTCCTAGCGGGGTGGATACGCAGTATTTT. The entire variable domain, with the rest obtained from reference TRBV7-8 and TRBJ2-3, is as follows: GAGVSQSPRYKVAKRGQDVALRCDPISGHVSLFWYQQALGQGPEFLTYFQNEAQLDKSGLPSDRFFAERPEGSVSTLKIQRTQQEDSAVYLCASSPSGVDTQYFGPGTRLTVL.